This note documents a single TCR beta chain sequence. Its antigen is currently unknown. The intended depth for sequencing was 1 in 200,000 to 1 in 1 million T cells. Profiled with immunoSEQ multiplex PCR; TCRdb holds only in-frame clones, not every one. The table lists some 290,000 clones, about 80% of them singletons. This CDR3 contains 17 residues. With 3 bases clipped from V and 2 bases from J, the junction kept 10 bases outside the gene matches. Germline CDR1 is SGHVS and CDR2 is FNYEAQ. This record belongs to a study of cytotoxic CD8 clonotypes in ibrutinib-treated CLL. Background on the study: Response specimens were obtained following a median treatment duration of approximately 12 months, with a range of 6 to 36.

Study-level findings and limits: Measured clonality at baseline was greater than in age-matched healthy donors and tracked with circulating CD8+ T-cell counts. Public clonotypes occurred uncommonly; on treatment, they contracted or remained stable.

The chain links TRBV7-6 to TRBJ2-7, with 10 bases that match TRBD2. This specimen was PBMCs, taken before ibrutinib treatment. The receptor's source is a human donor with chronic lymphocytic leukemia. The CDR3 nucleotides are TGTGCCAGCAGCTTGGGACTAGCGAGAAACCCACCCTACGAGCAGTACTTC. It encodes CASSLGLARNPPYEQYF.